These 25 T cell receptor beta chains share one sample of origin, sequenced in a study of regulatory T cells in long-lasting Graves disease. This sample's time point: newly diagnosed GD, antithyroid drugs for less than 3 months. From RNA extracted from PBMCs, the TCR library was made. Investigators prepared the TCR beta libraries by applying iRepertoire HTBI primers and Arm-PCR of CDR3 regions. One entry per CDR3 protein, called by TCRdb with MiXCR from the multiplex PCR reads. The sample shows more than 450,000 distinct CDR3 sequences, around 13% of them seen only once. In addition, the sample was reused for a study of T cells in Graves' hyperthyroidism and ophthalmopathy.

The material sequenced was peripheral blood mononuclear cells (PBMCs), taken at new diagnosis, from a patient treated with antithyroid drugs. Receptors originate from a woman in her twenties or thirties with Graves disease.

The gene calls are TRBV5-1 and TRBJ2-5, with 12 positions matching TRBD2. This CDR3 has 17 residues. The germline V gene has CDR1 SGHRS and CDR2 YFSETQ. The junction had 9 bases not matched to a gene; V was cut back by 2 bases and J by 4 bases. CDR3 sequence (DNA): TGCGCCAGCAGCTTTACTACCTCTAGCGGGAGGGGAGAGACCCAGTACTTC. Residues: CASSFTTSSGRGETQYF.

This clonotype was seen a few times. A much larger clonotype is one base distant, so this may be a read error. This chain connects TRBV11-2 to TRBJ2-1, with 10 positions matching TRBD2. CDR1 and CDR2 (germline): SGHAT, FQNNGV. CDR3 size: 15 residues. V shed 3 bases and J 10 bases; nucleotides not matched to a gene: 9. The CDR3 sequence is CASSFTSGKTYEQFF. Written as DNA, the CDR3 is TGTGCCAGCAGCTTTACTAGCGGGAAAACCTACGAGCAGTTCTTC.

This clonotype was observed a handful of times. V and J are TRBV19 and TRBJ2-1, with 8 nucleotides matching TRBD1. The V segment lost 9 bases and the J segment 8 bases; nucleotides outside the gene matches: 15. Germline-derived CDR1 and CDR2 are LNHDA and SQIVND (reference sequence). This CDR3 is 15 amino acids long. CDR3 nucleotides: TGTGCCAGCATCGCCAGGGGGCGCGGGTCCGATGAGCAGTTCTTC. Translated, it gives CASIARGRGSDEQFF.

A word on this clonotype: Compared with germline, one end of the junction differs, possibly owing to a read error. The chain combines TRBV11-2 with TRBJ2-1; 12 positions match TRBD2. Germline V gene data show CDR1 as SGHAT and CDR2 as FQNNGV. The CDR3 consists of 16 residues. CDR3 loop: CASSPWTSGTYNEQFF. In DNA form, the CDR3 reads TGTGCCAGCAGCCCATGGACTAGCGGGACATACAATGAGCAATTCTTC. Drawing the rest from reference TRBV11-2 and TRBJ2-1, the complete variable domain is EAGVAQSPRYKIIEKRQSVAFWCNPISGHATLYWYQQILGQGPKLLIQFQNNGVVDDSQLPKDRFSAERLKGVDSTLKIQPAKLEDSAVYLCASSPWTSGTYNEQFFGPGTRLTVL.

This clonotype has at least ten counts. The chain uses TRBV5-1 and TRBJ2-5; no firm D call. Germline lookup yields CDR1 SGHRS and CDR2 YFSETQ. The germline V and J ends were trimmed by 4 bases and 0 bases, with 4 bases remaining between them. The CDR3 runs to 12 residues. The CDR3 coding sequence is TGCGCCAGCAGCCGGAACCAAGAGACCCAGTACTTC. It is translated as CASSRNQETQYF.

This clonotype appeared many times. DNA for the CDR3: TGTGCCAGCAGCAACCGCCGGGACAGGGTCTTATACGAGCAGTACTTC. Encoded protein: CASSNRRDRVLYEQYF. The V call is TRBV7-9, the J call TRBJ2-7; TRBD1 agrees at 9 bases. V shed 5 bases, J shed 4 bases, and the junction held 12 bases outside the gene matches. Germline V gives CDR1 SEHNR, CDR2 FQNEAQ (reference sequence). This CDR3 has 16 residues.

There are many counts of this clonotype. V is TRBV10-3 and J is TRBJ1-1; possibly TRBD1 for D (5 bases). Per the germline V gene, CDR1 is ENHRY and CDR2 is SYGVKD. Trimming took 6 bases from V and 4 from J, leaving 15 bases between them. The CDR3 loop spans 14 amino acids. This CDR3 reads CAIRGNAGPTEAFF. For the CDR3, the DNA is TGTGCCATCAGGGGAAATGCGGGGCCCACTGAAGCTTTCTTT.

This clonotype came up many times. The genes are TRBV4-1 and TRBJ2-5; D is uncertain. Germline lookup yields CDR1 MGHRA and CDR2 YSYEKL. This CDR3 is built from 13 residues. V was cut by 1 base and J by 5 bases, with 8 bases left in between. The CDR3 protein is CASSQARRETQYF. CDR3 in DNA: TGCGCCAGCAGCCAAGCCAGACGTGAGACCCAGTACTTC.

This clonotype was detected many times. The chain combines TRBV3-1 with TRBJ1-2; D is perhaps TRBD1 (6 bases). The CDR3 is 15 residues long. Trimming took off 1 base at V and 5 bases at J, with 14 bases between the two ends. Germline lookup yields CDR1 LGHDT and CDR2 YNNKEL (reference sequence). Here the CDR3 reads CASSQAGALSYGYTF. DNA for the CDR3: TGTGCCAGCAGCCAAGCAGGGGCCCTCTCATATGGCTACACCTTC.

As to this clonotype: One end of the junction fails to match germline, which may point to a read error. As DNA, the CDR3 is TGCAGTGTTAGAGACGGTCATAATGAAAAACTGTTTTTT. Protein sequence: CSVRDGHNEKLFF. V and J are TRBV20-1 and TRBJ1-4; no clear D. This CDR3 region has 13 residues. CDR1 is DFQATT and CDR2 is SNEGSKA in the germline V gene (reference sequence).

This clonotype has at least ten counts. The chain has TRBV14 and TRBJ2-7, with D unclear. The CDR3 is 11 amino acids. Germline values: CDR1 SGHDN, CDR2 FVKESK. Trimming shortened V by 3 bases and J by 5 bases, and 5 bases separated the two germline ends. The chain's CDR3 is CASSHSNEQYF. For the CDR3, the DNA is TGTGCCAGCAGCCATTCGAACGAGCAGTACTTC.

This clonotype appeared a few times. A much larger clone differs from this one at a single base, so this may be a read error. V and J are TRBV2 and TRBJ2-1, with TRBD1 identical over 7 bases. The germline CDR1 and CDR2 sequences are SNHLY and FYNNEI. The CDR3 sequence is 15 residues long. V shed 3 bases and J 2 bases; nucleotides not matched to a gene: 4. The DNA of the CDR3 is TGTGCCAGCAGTGACGGGACAGTCCCCTACAATGAGCAGTTCTTC. Translated: CASSDGTVPYNEQFF.

This clonotype was recorded many times. The chain carries TRBV7-9 and TRBJ2-5; 9 positions agree with TRBD1. The J segment lost 5 bases and the V segment lost 5 bases, leaving 9 bases of the junction unmatched. Germline-derived CDR1 and CDR2 are SEHNR and FQNEAQ (reference sequence). The CDR3 has 15 amino acids. The CDR3 sequence: CASSPEGQGLETQYF. In DNA form, the CDR3 reads TGTGCCAGCAGCCCCGAGGGACAGGGCTTGGAGACCCAGTACTTC.

CDR3 residues: CSAGTAGRVTYNEQFF. CDR3 nucleotide sequence: TGCAGTGCTGGAACCGCAGGGAGAGTGACCTACAATGAGCAGTTCTTC. This chain uses TRBV20-1 with TRBJ2-1; the D gene could be TRBD1 or TRBD2 (5 bases each). The germline gives CDR1 DFQATT, CDR2 SNEGSKA (reference sequence). CDR3 length equals 16 residues. Trimming pared 5 bases from V and 2 bases from J, leaving 19 bases between.

This clonotype has a count of ten or more. The V and J genes are TRBV20-1 and TRBJ2-1; D is ambiguous. CDR3 length: 17 amino acids. Trimming shortened V by 3 bases and J by 0 bases, and 18 bases separated the two germline ends. Germline values: CDR1 DFQATT, CDR2 SNEGSKA (reference sequence). This chain's CDR3 is CSARWVMGALSYNEQFF. The CDR3 DNA sequence: TGCAGTGCTAGGTGGGTTATGGGCGCTCTCTCCTACAATGAGCAGTTCTTC.

Here the CDR3 DNA reads TGTGCCAGCAGCGTTCGACCCGGGAACACTGAAGCTTTCTTT. Residues: CASSVRPGNTEAFF. The gene calls are TRBV9 and TRBJ1-1, with D unclear. Trimming took off 2 bases at V and 1 base at J, with 9 bases between the two ends. The CDR3 covers 14 residues. Germline loops: CDR1 SGDLS, CDR2 YYNGEE.

This clonotype was observed many times. The chain joins TRBV12-3 or TRBV12-4 to TRBJ2-1, with 8 bases lining up with TRBD2. Trimming removed 3 bases from V and 4 bases from J; junction bases left unmatched: 2. CDR3 length: 14 amino acids. This CDR3 is CASSFSSGYNEQFF. CDR3 nucleotide sequence: TGTGCCAGCAGTTTTTCTAGCGGGTACAATGAGCAGTTCTTC.

The rearrangement links TRBV20-1 to TRBJ1-5; D unclear. Trimming took 6 bases from V and 2 from J, leaving 8 bases between them. Per the germline V gene, CDR1 is DFQATT and CDR2 is SNEGSKA (reference sequence). The CDR3 runs 12 residues. CDR3 sequence: CSATTGNQPQHF. The CDR3 coding sequence is TGCAGTGCCACCACGGGCAATCAGCCCCAGCATTTT.

V gene TRBV7-6 combines with J gene TRBJ1-4; weak D call: TRBD1 (6 bases). With 2 bases removed from V and 4 bases from J, the gap between germline ends came to 17 bases. CDR3 length: 17 amino acids. From germline, CDR1 is SGHVS and CDR2 FNYEAQ. The CDR3 reads CASSLTPTGLGNEKLFF. DNA of the CDR3: TGTGCCAGCAGCTTAACCCCAACAGGGCTAGGTAATGAAAAACTGTTTTTT.

The rearrangement uses TRBV28 and TRBJ2-7, with 11 bases aligning to TRBD2. This CDR3 contains 15 residues. Germline CDR1 MDHEN, CDR2 SYDVKM. The ends lost 4 bases at V and 3 bases at J; junction bases unmatched: 5. The CDR3 region is CASSYTSGRIYEQYF. The CDR3 region has the DNA TGTGCCAGCAGTTATACTAGCGGGAGAATCTACGAGCAGTACTTC.

This clonotype was counted many times. This sequence joins TRBV20-1 and TRBJ1-2; tentative D call: TRBD1 (6 bases). Germline assignment: CDR1 DFQATT and CDR2 SNEGSKA (reference sequence). The length of the CDR3 is 11 residues. The CDR3 DNA follows: TGCAGGGCGGGGGGCCTGTATGGCTACACCTTC. It specifies CRAGGLYGYTF.

This clonotype appeared many times. The chain employs TRBV5-6 and TRBJ1-5; 7 bases align to TRBD1. With 3 bases clipped from V and 6 bases from J, the junction kept 3 bases outside the gene matches. The CDR3 is 13 amino acids. Germline lookup yields CDR1 SGHDT and CDR2 YYEEEE. In nucleotides, the CDR3 is TGTGCCAGCAGCTCGACAGGGACTCAGCCCCAGCATTTT. Amino acid sequence: CASSSTGTQPQHF. The variable domain in full, completed from reference TRBV5-6 and TRBJ1-5, reads DAGVTQSPTHLIKTRGQQVTLRCSPKSGHDTVSWYQQALGQGPQFIFQYYEEEERQRGNFPDRFSGHQFPNYSSELNVNALLLGDSALYLCASSSTGTQPQHFGDGTRLSIL.

In this sample, this clonotype turned up many times. This sequence joins TRBV9 and TRBJ2-7; D may be TRBD2 (6 bases). The CDR3 runs 14 residues. Trimming cost V 0 bases and J 6 bases, with 13 bases left between them. In germline, CDR1 is SGDLS, CDR2 YYNGEE. The CDR3, as DNA: TGTGCCAGCAGCGTAGTCAGCGGGTCTGCCGAGCAGTACTTC. This sequence encodes CASSVVSGSAEQYF.

This clonotype was picked up many times. V and J are TRBV6-2 or TRBV6-3 and TRBJ1-2; D may be TRBD1 (5 bases). The CDR3 runs 11 residues. CDR1 is MNHEY and CDR2 is SVGEGT in the germline V gene. V lost 6 bases, J lost 10 bases, and 12 bases lay in between. CDR3 sequence (DNA): TGTGCCAGCAGGGAAACAGGAGACTACACCTTC. This sequence encodes CASRETGDYTF.

This clonotype was observed at least ten times. The chain carries TRBV19 and TRBJ1-2; weak D call: TRBD1 (5 bases). Germline V lookup: CDR1 LNHDA, CDR2 SQIVND (reference sequence). The CDR3 is 15 amino acids. The V end was cut by 7 bases, the J end by 5 bases, with 20 bases between. The CDR3 reads CASNLGDGQVYGYTF. The CDR3, as DNA: TGTGCCAGTAACCTAGGGGACGGACAAGTTTATGGCTACACCTTC.